This TCR beta chain was sequenced for a study of T cells in Graves' hyperthyroidism and ophthalmopathy. Study observations and caveats: Ophthalmopathy was identified by the model a median about 6.8 months ahead of onset. A 13 V-J signature model discriminated ophthalmopathy versus stable hyperthyroidism. Appearing also in blood were most of the thyroid clonotypes expanded above 0.001.

Trimming took off 3 bases at V and 5 bases at J, with 16 bases between the two ends. CDR3 size: 15 residues. Germline V lookup: CDR1 SNHLY, CDR2 FYNNEI. RNA transcripts yielded amplified TCR beta CDR3 regions. The HTBI set primed first-round TCR CDR3 RT-PCR. TCRdb fed the multiplex PCR reads into MiXCR, producing one record per CDR3 protein. The sample has more than 550,000 distinct CDR3 sequences; just under 45% are singletons. As regards this clonotype: Its matching antigen is unknown.

V gene TRBV2 combines with J gene TRBJ1-2; D may be TRBD1 (6 bases). The sequence was obtained from an adult man with Graves' disease, either hyperthyroidism or ophthalmopathy (not recorded which). Sequencing used peripheral blood or thyroid tissue (not recorded which). In DNA form, the CDR3 reads TGTGCCAGCAGTGATCCGAACAGGGAATGGTATGGCTACACCTTC. Translation gives CASSDPNREWYGYTF.